This section outlines one TCR beta chain sequence together with its context. The antigen is unknown. This entry comes from a study of graft-versus-host responses after intestinal transplantation. Data came from immunoSEQ multiplex PCR; TCRdb stores just in-frame clones and leaves some out. This table holds roughly 120,000 clones, approximately 92% found once. The TCR comes from a human donor who was the organ donor for an intestinal transplant. The sequenced sample was unstimulated CD4+ T cells sorted from spleen or lymph node cells, obtained before transplant.

In nucleotides, the CDR3 is TGTGCCAGCAGCAAAGCACACAGGGCGGGTGGCTACACCTTC. Protein sequence: CASSKAHRAGGYTF. This rearrangement joins TRBV21-1 to TRBJ1-2; the D call TRBD1 from the table was never checked on the DNA. TRBV21-1 is an annotated pseudogene. The CDR3 contains 14 residues.